The subject of this entry is one TCR beta chain. This specimen belongs to a study of blood T cell repertoires in COVID-19. V lost 1 base and J lost 1; bases outside the gene matches: 1. CDR1 is SGHDN, CDR2 FVKESK, per germline. CDR3 size: 15 residues. The table came from immunoSEQ multiplex PCR; TCRdb's copy has only in-frame clones and leaves some out. The table records more than 150,000 clones, just under 80% of them present only once. This receptor was taken from a woman of 80 years or more with acute or convalescent COVID-19. The chain has TRBV14 and TRBJ2-1, with 7 positions matching TRBD2. Sequenced input: peripheral blood. The CDR3 sequence: CASSQASGSYNEQFF. The CDR3 DNA reads as TGTGCCAGCAGCCAAGCTAGCGGATCCTACAATGAGCAGTTCTTC.